The present entry profiles one TCR beta chain with its context. These data belong to a study of blood T cell repertoires in COVID-19. Study as a whole: Acute and convalescent COVID-19 specimens originated in the United States, Italy and Spain. T cells, B-cell-depleted T cells, or PBMCs provided the cDNA or gDNA that served as material.

The authors' processing: Reference gene primer amplification yielded estimated nucleated cell counts. Here immunoSEQ multiplex PCR was the method, and the copy in TCRdb shows in-frame clones only, minus some. V and J calls and clone size are copied from that table; D and trimming were computed from the DNA. The table lists 90,000 to 150,000 clones, about 86% of them singletons. CDR3 length: 13 amino acids. Germline loops: CDR1 SGHTA, CDR2 FQGTGA. Trimming stripped 5 bases from V and 4 bases from J, with 9 bases between. The receptor comes from a man in his 70s who had recovered from COVID-19. The rearrangement uses TRBV7-3 and TRBJ1-3, with D unclear. The specimen was peripheral blood. The CDR3 spells CASSPQQGNTIYF. The CDR3 DNA sequence: TGTGCCAGCAGCCCCCAACAAGGAAACACCATATATTTT.